The clone carrying this T cell receptor beta chain showed up many times. Its cognate antigen is unknown. The source of the sample is a study of human T cells and chemical hapten exposure. Looking at the study overall: From small differences in pooled library volume came most of the variation in per-sample TCR yields.

The study extracted total RNA from unfractionated whole blood. The study, taken as a whole, reports: No change in TCRs above 1 in 1000 frequency was produced by DPC sensitization.

Original processing notes: A per-sample median of roughly 100,000 TCRs was observed, with a range of about 20,000 to 700,000. In TCRdb, the 5' RACE reads were re-called with MiXCR into one record per CDR3 protein. The V and J calls come from TCRdb's annotation, not from the publication. The table records 150,000 or so distinct CDR3 sequences, about 4.3% of them present only once. CDR3 length: 15 residues. The V gene's germline CDR1 is SGHVS and CDR2 FNYEAQ. The V and J ends lost 5 bases and 2 bases respectively, with 15 bases between them. The TCR was taken from a female donor in good health. The chain carries TRBV7-6 and TRBJ1-1; a possible D gene is TRBD1 (5 bases). This chain's CDR3 is CASSPRGGENTEAFF. CDR3 DNA sequence: TGTGCCAGCAGCCCACGCGGGGGGGAAAACACTGAAGCTTTCTTT.